The 20 T cell receptor beta chains presented below share a single source sample, sequenced in a study of T cell changes during pregnancy in multiple sclerosis (dated by TCRdb to about 2019). The library was produced with the immunoSEQ multiplex PCR assay. Imported from immuneACCESS, the table was reduced by TCRdb to in-frame sequences with V and J called. These copies leave out some clones; in studies compared against another copy, an unresolved V gene accounts for under half, and the cause of the remainder is not known. The sample table records about 84,000 clones; 94% of these occur just once. The ten largest account for about 0.99% of the sample. Sequenced material: peripheral blood, taken in the second trimester of pregnancy. The receptors derive from a female donor in good health, enrolled as a control in a pregnancy study.

This chain joins TRBV14 and TRBJ1-1, with D unresolved. Germline V gene data show CDR1 as SGHDN and CDR2 as FVKESK. This CDR3 has 13 residues. V was shortened by 4 bases and J by 1 base, with 7 bases between the two germline ends. This CDR3 reads CASSLQENTEAFF. CDR3 DNA sequence: TGTGCCAGCAGCCTCCAGGAGAACACTGAAGCTTTCTTT. Together with reference TRBV14 and TRBJ1-1, the CDR3 gives the full variable domain: EAGVTQFPSHSVIEKGQTVTLRCDPISGHDNLYWYRRVMGKEIKFLLHFVKESKQDESGMPNNRFLAERTGGTYSTLKVQPAELEDSGVYFCASSLQENTEAFFGQGTRLTVV.

The chain carries TRBV5-1 and TRBJ2-6; possibly TRBD2 for D (6 bases). Per the germline V gene, CDR1 is SGHRS and CDR2 is YFSETQ. The CDR3 is 14 amino acids. V was pared by 5 bases and J by 4 bases, with 10 bases between. Here the CDR3 reads CASSRTTGANVLTF. DNA of the CDR3: TGCGCCAGCAGTAGGACTACGGGGGCCAACGTCCTGACTTTC.

The chain is built from TRBV5-5 and TRBJ1-4; 9 nucleotides align to TRBD1. Losses at the gene ends were 4 bases for V and 6 bases for J; bases not matched to a gene: 13. The CDR3 is made up of 17 amino acids. CDR1 SGHKS and CDR2 YYEKEE come from the germline V gene (reference sequence). DNA for the CDR3: TGTGCCAGCAGCCTCACAGTCACAGGGGGCGCGGATGAAAAACTGTTTTTT. Amino acids: CASSLTVTGGADEKLFF. Full variable domain (outside the CDR3, taken from reference TRBV5-5 and TRBJ1-4): DAGVTQSPTHLIKTRGQQVTLRCSPISGHKSVSWYQQVLGQGPQFIFQYYEKEERGRGNFPDRFSARQFPNYSSELNVNALLLGDSALYLCASSLTVTGGADEKLFFGSGTQLSVL.

The chain employs TRBV7-9 and TRBJ2-2, with 10 bases identical to TRBD2. After removal of 11 bases from V and 6 bases from J, the junction contained 9 bases not matched to a gene. The CDR3 has 14 residues. Germline CDR1 is SEHNR and CDR2 is FQNEAQ (reference sequence). CDR3 sequence (DNA): TGTGCCTCTCAGGGACTAGCGTCTTCCGGGGAGCTGTTTTTT. Encoded protein: CASQGLASSGELFF. Supplemented by reference TRBV7-9 and TRBJ2-2, the full variable domain reads DTGVSQNPRHKITKRGQNVTFRCDPISEHNRLYWYRQTLGQGPEFLTYFQNEAQLEKSRLLSDRFSAERPKGSFSTLEIQRTEQGDSAMYLCASQGLASSGELFFGEGSRLTVL.

The chain has TRBV5-6 and TRBJ2-6, with 9 bases aligning to TRBD1. The length of the CDR3 is 18 residues. CDR1 is SGHDT, CDR2 YYEEEE, per germline. The V segment lost 4 bases and the J segment 0 bases; nucleotides outside the gene matches: 8. The CDR3 coding sequence is TGTGCCAGCAGCCACCCCAACAGGGGGCTCTCTGGGGCCAACGTCCTGACTTTC. Protein product: CASSHPNRGLSGANVLTF.

V is TRBV7-2 and J is TRBJ2-1; D possibly corresponds to TRBD1 (6 bases). Germline assignment: CDR1 SGHTA and CDR2 FQGNSA. The CDR3 contains 13 residues. Trimming pared 4 bases from V and 4 bases from J, leaving 8 bases between. DNA for the CDR3: TGTGCCAGCAGCTACACAGGGTACAATGAGCAGTTCTTC. This encodes CASSYTGYNEQFF.

The chain joins TRBV5-4 to TRBJ2-7; TRBD2 is a possible D gene (5 bases). The germline CDR1 and CDR2 sequences are SGHNT and YYREEE (reference sequence). The CDR3 is 13 amino acids. Trimming took 0 bases from V and 3 from J, leaving 7 bases between them. The CDR3 loop reads CASSLGSGYEQYF. The CDR3 bases are TGTGCCAGCAGCTTGGGGAGCGGCTACGAGCAGTACTTC.

The genes are TRBV28 and TRBJ2-1, with 8 bases matching TRBD2. The germline gives CDR1 MDHEN, CDR2 SYDVKM. The CDR3 is 17 amino acids. Germline trimming cut 4 bases from V and 3 bases from J; bases unmatched to any gene: 11. In DNA form, the CDR3 reads TGTGCCAGCAGTTCCCCGATGGAGCGGGAGATCTACAATGAGCAGTTCTTC. It codes for CASSSPMEREIYNEQFF.

The rearrangement joins TRBV9 to TRBJ1-1; D remains unclear. CDR1 is SGDLS and CDR2 is YYNGEE in the germline V gene. V gave up 1 base and J gave up 6 bases, with 10 bases separating them. The CDR3 is 13 residues long. CDR3 DNA: TGTGCCAGCAGCGTATGGGCTGCTTCTGAAGCTTTCTTT. It yields the protein CASSVWAASEAFF.

V gene TRBV5-6 combines with J gene TRBJ2-3, with 8 bases that match TRBD2. This CDR3 is built from 13 residues. V shed 4 bases and J 4 bases; nucleotides not matched to a gene: 2. CDR1 is SGHDT, CDR2 YYEEEE, per germline. CDR3 in DNA: TGTGCCAGCAGCCCAGCGGGGGCAGATACGCAGTATTTT. Protein product: CASSPAGADTQYF.

The V and J genes are TRBV6-6 and TRBJ2-1, with 7 bases lining up with TRBD2. Germline trimming cut 6 bases from V and 5 bases from J; bases unmatched to any gene: 13. Per the germline V gene, CDR1 is MNHNY and CDR2 is SVGAGI (reference sequence). This CDR3 region has 16 residues. This CDR3 reads CASSPLRLAAHNEQFF. Here the CDR3 DNA reads TGTGCCAGCAGCCCCCTTAGGCTAGCGGCCCACAATGAGCAGTTCTTC.

This clone was recorded only once. The chain is built from TRBV28 and TRBJ1-5; D might be TRBD1 (6 bases). The V gene lost 2 bases and the J gene lost 5 bases, with 10 bases spanning the gap. The germline CDR1 and CDR2 sequences are MDHEN and SYDVKM. CDR3 length equals 14 residues. The CDR3 bases are TGTGCCAGCAGTTTAGAGGGGGGGGATCAGCCCCAGCATTTT. Its translation is CASSLEGGDQPQHF.

This chain connects TRBV11-2 to TRBJ2-7, with 8 bases that match TRBD2. CDR1 is SGHAT and CDR2 is FQNNGV in the germline V gene. The CDR3 runs 16 residues. Germline trimming cut 5 bases from V and 0 bases from J; bases unmatched to any gene: 9. For the CDR3, the DNA is TGTGCCAGCAGCCCACACGAGCGGGAGCGCTCCTACGAGCAGTACTTC. Protein product: CASSPHERERSYEQYF.

This chain joins TRBV6-1 and TRBJ2-7; possible D gene TRBD2, 6 bases. Trimming pared 7 bases from V and 0 bases from J, leaving 13 bases between. This CDR3 comprises 14 residues. CDR1 MNHNS and CDR2 SASEGT come from the germline V gene. The CDR3 coding sequence is TGTGCCAGCACCTATGGAGGGATCTCCTACGAGCAGTACTTC. Translating it yields CASTYGGISYEQYF.

CDR3 nucleotide sequence: TGTGCCAGCAGCTTAGGGGCTAGCACCAAAAACATTCAGTACTTC. Translation: CASSLGASTKNIQYF. This chain uses TRBV11-2 with TRBJ2-4, with a weak D call TRBD2 (5 bases). CDR3 length: 15 residues. V gave up 1 base and J gave up 2 bases, with 9 bases separating them. Germline assignment: CDR1 SGHAT and CDR2 FQNNGV.

The chain joins TRBV5-1 to TRBJ1-5, with TRBD1 matching over 11 bases. CDR1 is SGHRS, CDR2 YFSETQ, per germline. V dropped 4 bases and J dropped 0; count of bases not matched to a gene: 6. This CDR3 contains 17 residues. The CDR3 here is CASSPGQGGPSNQPQHF. CDR3 bases: TGCGCCAGCAGCCCGGGACAGGGGGGACCTAGCAATCAGCCCCAGCATTTT.

This chain connects TRBV5-4 to TRBJ2-5, with 13 nucleotides matching TRBD2. V shed 4 bases and J 1 base; nucleotides not matched to a gene: 4. The CDR3 extends over 16 amino acids. CDR1 is SGHNT, CDR2 YYREEE, per germline (reference sequence). The DNA for the CDR3 is TGTGCCAGCAGCGTGGGACTAGCGGGGCTCCAAGAGACCCAGTACTTC. This gives the protein CASSVGLAGLQETQYF.

This chain uses TRBV28 with TRBJ2-1; TRBD1 aligns across 11 bases. Germline lookup yields CDR1 MDHEN and CDR2 SYDVKM. This CDR3 spans 16 amino acids. CDR3 in DNA: TGTGTCACCTCCTACCCGGGACAGGGGGGGAGGAATGAGCAGTTCTTC. It is translated as CVTSYPGQGGRNEQFF.

The chain couples TRBV7-8 to TRBJ2-5, with D possibly matching TRBD2 (6 bases). V was clipped by 1 base and J by 2 bases, with 11 bases between them. The CDR3 is 15 residues long. Germline CDR1 and CDR2: SGHVS and FQNEAQ. The chain's CDR3 is CASSLDVGGQETQYF. The DNA for the CDR3 is TGTGCCAGCAGCTTAGACGTCGGGGGACAAGAGACCCAGTACTTC.

The gene calls are TRBV6-5 and TRBJ2-3; TRBD1 aligns across 9 bases. The CDR3 has 13 residues. Germline V gene lookup returns CDR1 MNHEY and CDR2 SVGAGI. J gave up 4 bases and V 6 bases, and 2 bases lay outside the gene matches. CDR3 sequence: CASRTGGADTQYF. Written as DNA, the CDR3 is TGTGCCAGCAGGACAGGGGGGGCAGATACGCAGTATTTT.